One and the same sample provided the 29 T cell receptor beta chains below, sequenced in a study of CD8+CD57+ T cells in acquired aplastic anemia. The template used for profiling TCR beta VDJ and CDR3 was genomic DNA. One entry per CDR3 protein, called by TCRdb with MiXCR from the reads. This sample has under 500,000 distinct CDR3 sequences; around 30% occur once, and the top ten carry around 0.82%. All patients picked for sequencing had shown, by flow cytometry, an expansion of CD8+CD57+ cells. The sample consisted of sorted CD4+, CD8+, or CD8+CD57+ T cells (not recorded which) from PBMCs. These TCRs come from a human donor with aplastic anemia.

This clonotype occurred many times. The J gene is TRBJ1-5, the V gene TRBV20-1; perhaps TRBD1 as D (5 bases). The germline CDR1 and CDR2 sequences are DFQATT and SNEGSKA (reference sequence). The V gene lost 2 bases and the J gene lost 1 base, with 15 bases spanning the gap. CDR3 length: 16 amino acids. The CDR3 protein is CSARKDGGTSNQPQHF. The CDR3 DNA is TGCAGTGCTAGAAAGGATGGCGGGACGAGCAATCAGCCCCAGCATTTT.

This clonotype was observed at least ten times. The J gene is TRBJ2-5, the V gene TRBV20-1; no clear D gene. Germline V gene sequence: CDR1 DFQATT, CDR2 SNEGSKA (reference sequence). The germline V and J ends were trimmed by 2 bases and 3 bases, with 4 bases remaining between them. The CDR3 contains 11 residues. This CDR3 reads CSARLEETQYF. In DNA, the CDR3 is TGCAGTGCTAGATTGGAAGAGACCCAGTACTTC.

At least ten counts were recorded for this clonotype. CDR3 sequence (DNA): TGCAGTGCTAACAGGATATCGAACTATGGCTACACCTTC. Amino acid sequence: CSANRISNYGYTF. The V and J genes are TRBV20-1 and TRBJ1-2; D perhaps matches TRBD1 (5 bases). Germline loops: CDR1 DFQATT, CDR2 SNEGSKA (reference sequence). The CDR3 sequence is 13 residues long. V was clipped by 4 bases and J by 2 bases, with 11 bases between them.

The CDR3 loop is CAISPGQTYEQYF. CDR3 nucleotides: TGTGCCATCAGTCCGGGACAGACCTACGAGCAGTACTTC. V usage is TRBV10-3 and J usage is TRBJ2-7; 7 bases are shared with TRBD1. The CDR3 runs to 13 residues. CDR1 and CDR2 (germline): ENHRY, SYGVKD. V trimming: 5 bases; J trimming: 2 bases; junction bases outside the gene matches: 3.

The chain couples TRBV20-1 to TRBJ2-7; 9 bases are shared with TRBD1. Germline lookup yields CDR1 DFQATT and CDR2 SNEGSKA (reference sequence). This CDR3 region has 16 residues. Trimming at V came to 6 bases and at J to 2 bases, leaving 14 bases not matched to a gene. CDR3 in DNA: TGCAGTGCCACCAGCAGGCGGGGACAGGGAACCTACGAGCAGTACTTC. The encoded protein is CSATSRRGQGTYEQYF.

This clonotype was recorded at least ten times. The V and J genes are TRBV24-1 and TRBJ1-2, with D unresolved. The V end lost 3 bases, the J end lost 7 bases, and 11 bases lay between the germline ends. The length of the CDR3 is 13 residues. The germline gives CDR1 KGHDR, CDR2 SFDVKD. The CDR3 loop reads CATSDLRSPGYTF. In DNA, the CDR3 is TGTGCCACCAGTGATCTCCGATCGCCTGGCTACACCTTC.

Many counts were recorded for this clonotype. V is TRBV2 and J is TRBJ1-6; possibly TRBD1 for D (6 bases). This CDR3 has 18 amino acids. V was shortened by 6 bases and J by 5 bases, with 23 bases between the two germline ends. Germline-derived CDR1 and CDR2 are SNHLY and FYNNEI. DNA of the CDR3: TGTGCCAGCAGAGCGGGACACATTACCACTTTAGATAATTCACCCCTCCACTTT. Its protein is CASRAGHITTLDNSPLHF. Full variable domain (rest looked up from reference TRBV2 and TRBJ1-6): EPEVTQTPSHQVTQMGQEVILRCVPISNHLYFYWYRQILGQKVEFLVSFYNNEISEKSEIFDDQFSVERPDGSNFTLKIRSTKLEDSAMYFCASRAGHITTLDNSPLHFGNGTRLTVT.

In its sample, this clonotype was seen a few times. This chain links TRBV20-1 with TRBJ1-1, with 9 bases matching TRBD1. Germline values: CDR1 DFQATT, CDR2 SNEGSKA (reference sequence). The CDR3 covers 12 residues. V lost 2 bases, J lost 8 bases, and 3 bases stayed unmatched. The CDR3 DNA reads as TGCAGTGCTAGATGGACAGGGGTAGAAGCTTTCTTT. This sequence encodes CSARWTGVEAFF.

This clonotype was counted at least ten times. The gene calls are TRBV2 and TRBJ1-1; 8 bases are shared with TRBD1. Germline V lookup: CDR1 SNHLY, CDR2 FYNNEI. The CDR3 consists of 12 residues. Trimming took 9 bases from V and 4 from J; bases not matched to a gene: 4. CDR3 bases: TGTGCCAGTGCAGGGGGCGGCACTGAAGCTTTCTTT. It translates to CASAGGGTEAFF.

The table lists this clonotype with a few counts. CDR3 nucleotides: TGCGCCAGCAGCCAAGCTTTTGACTATGAGCAGTTCTTC. Translating gives CASSQAFDYEQFF. V and J are TRBV4-1 and TRBJ2-1; D call uncertain. V gave up 1 base and J gave up 8 bases, with 9 bases separating them. CDR1 MGHRA and CDR2 YSYEKL come from the germline V gene. This CDR3 has 13 residues.

In regard to this clonotype: A much bigger clone sits one base away, suggesting this may be a read error. The CDR3 is CSARDPGNTEAFF. DNA for the CDR3: TGCAGTGCTAGAGATCCCGGGAACACTGAAGCTTTCTTT. This chain links TRBV20-1 with TRBJ1-1, with D unclear. V was shortened by 0 bases and J by 1 base, with 6 bases between the two germline ends. This CDR3 is 13 amino acids long. Germline V gives CDR1 DFQATT, CDR2 SNEGSKA (reference sequence).

The chain has TRBV7-8 and TRBJ2-5; weak D call: TRBD1 (6 bases). Germline lookup yields CDR1 SGHVS and CDR2 FQNEAQ. The CDR3 consists of 12 residues. The V gene lost 8 bases and the J gene lost 1 base, with 8 bases spanning the gap. CDR3 coding DNA: TGTGCCAGCGGGACAAGCCAAGAGACCCAGTACTTC. Translated: CASGTSQETQYF.

There are many counts of this clonotype. V and J are TRBV2 and TRBJ1-5; 9 nucleotides agree with TRBD1. Germline V CDR1 and CDR2: SNHLY, FYNNEI. The CDR3 extends over 15 amino acids. Losses at the gene ends were 3 bases for V and 10 bases for J; bases not matched to a gene: 10. The CDR3 reads CASSDGTGGLKPQHF. Here the CDR3 DNA reads TGTGCCAGCAGTGATGGCACAGGGGGCCTTAAACCCCAGCATTTT.

This clonotype was seen at least ten times. The CDR3 protein is CASGSGPSNSPLHF. The DNA of the CDR3 is TGTGCCAGCGGGTCGGGCCCCAGTAATTCACCCCTCCACTTT. The V gene is TRBV14, the J gene TRBJ1-6; D unclear. The CDR3 covers 14 residues. Germline loops: CDR1 SGHDN, CDR2 FVKESK. Trimming left V 8 bases short and J 6 bases short, with 14 bases between.

CDR3 protein: CASSALTRGGDTQYF. The CDR3, as DNA: TGTGCCAGCAGCGCCTTGACTCGGGGGGGCGATACGCAGTATTTT. V and J are TRBV11-2 and TRBJ2-3, with 8 nucleotides matching TRBD2. V trimming: 5 bases; J trimming: 6 bases; junction bases outside the gene matches: 10. The CDR3 has 15 residues. In germline, CDR1 is SGHAT, CDR2 FQNNGV.

This clonotype was detected only a few times. The chain couples TRBV12-3 or TRBV12-4 to TRBJ2-1; a weak D match, TRBD1 (5 bases). Trimming removed 4 bases at V and 3 bases at J, with 10 bases between. This CDR3 comprises 14 residues. The CDR3 spells CASSWGRDYNEQFF. The CDR3 DNA reads TGTGCCAGCAGTTGGGGCAGGGACTACAATGAGCAGTTCTTC.

This clonotype was observed a single time. The rearrangement links TRBV15 to TRBJ1-6; 9 bases align to TRBD1. Germline lookup yields CDR1 LNHNV and CDR2 YYDKDF (reference sequence). The CDR3 has 15 residues. V gave up 4 bases and J gave up 8 bases; unmatched junction bases: 6. In nucleotides, the CDR3 is TGTGCCACCAGCACCGGACAGGGGAGGGATTCACCCCTCCACTTT. Translating gives CATSTGQGRDSPLHF. Together with reference TRBV15 and TRBJ1-6, the CDR3 gives the full variable domain: DAMVIQNPRYQVTQFGKPVTLSCSQTLNHNVMYWYQQKSSQAPKLLFHYYDKDFNNEADTPDNFQSRRPNTSFCFLDIRSPGLGDTAMYLCATSTGQGRDSPLHFGNGTRLTVT.

This clonotype was picked up a small number of times. The chain combines TRBV6-5 with TRBJ2-7, with D maybe TRBD2 (5 bases). Between the trimmed V and J ends, which lost 0 bases and 0 bases, there was a span of 9 bases. Germline CDR1 reads MNHEY; CDR2 reads SVGAGI. The CDR3 contains 15 residues. The CDR3 spells CASSYSEVSSYEQYF. The CDR3 DNA reads TGTGCCAGCAGTTACTCGGAGGTGAGCTCCTACGAGCAGTACTTC.

This clonotype was seen repeatedly, ten times or more. The chain recombines TRBV15 with TRBJ1-2; perhaps TRBD1 as D (5 bases). Germline CDR1 LNHNV, CDR2 YYDKDF (reference sequence). V lost 0 bases and J lost 12, with 14 bases in between. The length of the CDR3 is 13 residues. The CDR3 reads CATSRDIREGHTF. In DNA, the CDR3 is TGTGCCACCAGCAGAGATATCAGGGAAGGTCACACCTTC.

The genes are TRBV6-5 and TRBJ1-2, with D possibly being TRBD1 (5 bases). Germline V gene lookup returns CDR1 MNHEY and CDR2 SVGAGI. CDR3 size: 15 residues. Trimming took off 3 bases at V and 4 bases at J, with 15 bases between the two ends. CDR3 protein: CASSYSGTFGYGYTF. The CDR3 bases are TGTGCCAGCAGTTATAGTGGGACTTTCGGCTATGGCTACACCTTC.

In its sample, this clonotype was seen a few times. The chain links TRBV29-1 to TRBJ1-1; 7 positions agree with TRBD1. The trim removed 8 bases at V and 6 bases at J, leaving 9 bases unmatched. The CDR3 is 12 residues long. Germline-derived CDR1 and CDR2 are SQVTM and ANQGSEA. CDR3 sequence reads: CSYLDRVPEAFF. The CDR3, as DNA: TGCAGCTACCTTGACAGGGTCCCTGAAGCTTTCTTT. Full variable domain (outside the CDR3, taken from reference TRBV29-1 and TRBJ1-1): SAVISQKPSRDICQRGTSLTIQCQVDSQVTMMFWYRQQPGQSLTLIATANQGSEATYESGFVIDKFPISRPNLTFSTLTVSNMSPEDSSIYLCSYLDRVPEAFFGQGTRLTVV.

In its sample, this clonotype was seen a few times. The CDR3 DNA reads TGTGCCAGCAGCTGGAGGGACACCGGGGAGCTGTTTTTT. Its protein is CASSWRDTGELFF. V is TRBV7-2 and J is TRBJ2-2; weak D call: TRBD2 (6 bases). The CDR3 covers 13 residues. The germline V gene encodes CDR1 SGHTA and CDR2 FQGNSA. V was trimmed by 4 bases and J by 3 bases, leaving 6 bases between them.

This clonotype has a handful of counts. J is TRBJ1-2 and V is TRBV27, with 9 bases that match TRBD1. The germline V gene encodes CDR1 MNHEY and CDR2 SMNVEV (reference sequence). The CDR3 is made up of 15 amino acids. Trimming took 2 bases from V and 4 from J; bases not matched to a gene: 5. The CDR3 loop is CASSLTGTGTYGYTF. The CDR3 DNA sequence: TGTGCCAGCAGTTTAACCGGGACAGGGACCTATGGCTACACCTTC.

The chain employs TRBV5-1 and TRBJ2-2; a possible D gene is TRBD2 (6 bases). The V and J ends lost 6 bases and 6 bases respectively, with 18 bases between them. Germline CDR1 is SGHRS and CDR2 is YFSETQ. The CDR3 has 15 amino acids. CDR3 region: CASTHDLASPGELFF. The CDR3 DNA follows: TGCGCCAGCACCCATGACCTAGCGTCACCCGGGGAGCTGTTTTTT.

Many counts were recorded for this clonotype. This chain links TRBV12-3 or TRBV12-4 with TRBJ1-2; D gene unclear. The CDR3 length is 12 residues. Between the trimmed V and J ends, which lost 7 bases and 7 bases, there was a span of 13 bases. The CDR3, as DNA: TGTGCCAGCACCATACTAGTTGGTGGCTACACCTTC. Protein product: CASTILVGGYTF.

This clonotype came up many times. The V call is TRBV4-1, the J call TRBJ2-7; TRBD2 matches at 8 bases. CDR1 MGHRA and CDR2 YSYEKL come from the germline V gene. With 4 bases clipped from V and 3 bases from J, the junction kept 8 bases outside the gene matches. CDR3 length: 15 residues. CDR3 DNA sequence: TGCGCCAGCAGCCCCGCCGGGACTAGGGGCTACGAGCAGTACTTC. Amino acids: CASSPAGTRGYEQYF.

This clonotype has just a few counts. The V gene is TRBV20-1, the J gene TRBJ2-5; 7 positions agree with TRBD2. V gave up 6 bases and J gave up 4 bases; unmatched junction bases: 8. CDR1 and CDR2 from the germline V gene are DFQATT and SNEGSKA (reference sequence). The CDR3 runs 13 residues. CDR3 sequence reads: CSAPSGMRETQYF. CDR3 nucleotide sequence: TGCAGTGCCCCTAGCGGAATGAGAGAGACCCAGTACTTC.

As for this clonotype: A clone one base away is much larger, so this may be a read error. The chain uses TRBV2 and TRBJ2-1, with 7 bases lining up with TRBD2. V dropped 7 bases and J dropped 10; count of bases not matched to a gene: 10. The CDR3 has 13 residues. Germline V gene sequence: CDR1 SNHLY, CDR2 FYNNEI. CDR3 amino acids: CASTRVGREEQFF. As DNA, the CDR3 is TGTGCCAGCACGAGGGTGGGGCGGGAGGAGCAGTTCTTC.

This clonotype has just a few counts. The chain employs TRBV7-9 and TRBJ2-5; 12 nucleotides align to TRBD2. Germline V lookup: CDR1 SEHNR, CDR2 FQNEAQ (reference sequence). The CDR3 spans 17 residues. V trimming: 0 bases; J trimming: 5 bases; junction bases outside the gene matches: 7. This CDR3 is CASSLALTSGSVETQYF. The CDR3 nucleotides are TGTGCCAGCAGCTTAGCCCTGACTAGCGGGAGCGTCGAGACCCAGTACTTC.